This T cell receptor beta chain came from a study of beta chain features in type 1 diabetes. On this clone: The antigen is unknown.

Trimming pared 5 bases from V and 0 bases from J, leaving 13 bases between. Germline CDR1 and CDR2: SGHVS and FNYEAQ. The CDR3 sequence is 16 residues long. Study-level points and caveats: Shorter templates might be favored by PCR, and equally so in patients and in controls.

Reverse transcribing all isolated RNA meant expressed TCRB transcripts were sequenced. Measured with immunoSEQ multiplex PCR; TCRdb has only the in-frame clones, and not every one. In the table there are a few hundred thousand clones, around 12% of which are singletons. Blood was collected once per donor into heparin, averaging roughly 110 mL. This chain links TRBV7-6 with TRBJ2-2; weak D call: TRBD1 (5 bases). The source is a man aged 18 to 29 in good health. The sequencing sample was made of naive CD4+ T cells from blood. Here the CDR3 DNA reads TGTGCCAGCAGCCCGAGACAGACTTCGAACACCGGGGAGCTGTTTTTT. Translating it yields CASSPRQTSNTGELFF.